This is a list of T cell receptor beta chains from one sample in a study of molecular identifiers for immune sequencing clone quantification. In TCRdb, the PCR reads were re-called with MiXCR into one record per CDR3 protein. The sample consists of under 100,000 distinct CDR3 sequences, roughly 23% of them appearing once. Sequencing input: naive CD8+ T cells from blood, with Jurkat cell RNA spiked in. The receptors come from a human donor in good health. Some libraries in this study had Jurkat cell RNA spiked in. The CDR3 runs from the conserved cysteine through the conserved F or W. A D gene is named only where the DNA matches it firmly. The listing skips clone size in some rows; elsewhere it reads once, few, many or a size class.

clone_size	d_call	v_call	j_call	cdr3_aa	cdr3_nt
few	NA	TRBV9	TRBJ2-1	CASSVGGTYNEQFF	TGTGCCAGCAGCGTAGGTGGGACCTACAATGAGCAGTTCTTC
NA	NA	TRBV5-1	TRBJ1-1	CASSLVWTDQETDTEAFF	TGCGCCAGCAGCTTGGTGTGGACGGACCAAGAAACTGACACTGAAGCTTTCTTT
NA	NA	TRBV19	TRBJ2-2	CASSPKGTGERFF	TGTGCCAGTAGTCCGAAGGGCACCGGGGAGCGGTTTTTT
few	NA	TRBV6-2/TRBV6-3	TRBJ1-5	CASSYATGNNQPQHF	TGTGCCAGCAGTTACGCGACAGGAAACAATCAGCCCCAGCATTTT
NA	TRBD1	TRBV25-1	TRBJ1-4	CASSEGTGDERLFF	TGTGCCAGCAGTGAGGGGACAGGGGATGAAAGACTGTTTTTT
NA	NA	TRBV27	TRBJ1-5	CASSYGPDQPQHF	TGTGCCAGCAGTTATGGACCTGATCAGCCCCAGCATTTT
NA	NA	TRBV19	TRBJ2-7	CASSTTQGNAYEQYF	TGTGCCAGTAGTACAACTCAGGGCAACGCCTACGAGCAGTACTTC
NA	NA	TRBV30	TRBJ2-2	CAWSVFTGELFF	TGTGCCTGGAGTGTCTTCACCGGGGAGCTGTTTTTT
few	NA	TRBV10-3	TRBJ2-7	CAISEGIGEQYF	TGTGCCATCTCCGAGGGAATCGGCGAGCAGTACTTC
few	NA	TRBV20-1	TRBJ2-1	CSARDNGESSYNEQFF	TGCAGTGCTAGAGACAACGGGGAAAGCTCCTACAATGAGCAGTTCTTC
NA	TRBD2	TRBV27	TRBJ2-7	CASSPTSFPNEQYF	TGTGCCAGCAGTCCGACTAGCTTCCCCAACGAGCAGTACTTC
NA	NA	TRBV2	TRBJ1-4	CASSDPGRGEKLFF	TGTGCCAGCAGCGACCCGGGCCGAGGTGAAAAACTGTTTTTT
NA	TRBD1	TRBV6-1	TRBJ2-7	CASSDFQGDEQYF	TGTGCCAGCAGTGATTTCCAGGGGGACGAGCAGTACTTC
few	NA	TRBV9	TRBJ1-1	CASSVARDGNTEAFF	TGTGCCAGCAGCGTAGCAAGAGACGGGAACACTGAAGCTTTCTTT
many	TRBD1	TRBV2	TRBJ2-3	CASRSGTAHTDTQYF	TGTGCCAGCAGGTCCGGGACAGCCCACACAGATACGCAGTATTTT
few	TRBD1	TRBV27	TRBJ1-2	CASSLSGTGSYGYTF	TGTGCCAGCAGTTTATCCGGGACAGGGAGCTATGGCTACACCTTC
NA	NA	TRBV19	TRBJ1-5	CASSPYSGGLHQPQHF	TGTGCCAGTAGTCCGTACTCTGGGGGACTACACCAGCCCCAGCATTTT
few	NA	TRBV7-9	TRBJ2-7	CASSLPLGFGRGNEQYF	TGTGCCAGCAGCCTACCACTCGGTTTTGGAAGGGGTAACGAGCAGTACTTC
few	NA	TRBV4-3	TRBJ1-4	CASSQGRTDNEKLFF	TGCGCCAGCAGCCAAGGTCGGACGGATAATGAAAAACTGTTTTTT
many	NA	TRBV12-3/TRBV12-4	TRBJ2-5	CASSLLLGQSWETQYF	TGTGCCAGCAGTTTACTTCTCGGACAGTCCTGGGAGACCCAGTACTTC
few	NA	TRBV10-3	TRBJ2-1	CAIGRGSSYNEQFF	TGTGCCATCGGCAGAGGGAGCTCCTACAATGAGCAGTTCTTC
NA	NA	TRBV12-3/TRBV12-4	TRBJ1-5	CASRTDSSNQPQHF	TGTGCCAGCAGGACCGACAGCTCTAATCAGCCCCAGCATTTT
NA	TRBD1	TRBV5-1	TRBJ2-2	CASSWTGSTGELFF	TGCGCCAGCAGCTGGACAGGGTCCACCGGGGAGCTTTTTTTT
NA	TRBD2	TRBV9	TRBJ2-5	CASTSGTSGEETQYF	TGTGCCAGCACCTCTGGGACTAGCGGTGAAGAGACCCAGTACTTC
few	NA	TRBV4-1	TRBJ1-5	CASSQDDRTLSNQPQHF	TGCGCCAGCAGCCAAGACGATAGGACCCTTAGCAATCAGCCCCAGCATTTT
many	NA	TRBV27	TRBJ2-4	CASSSLAKNIQYF	TGTGCCAGCAGTTCCTTAGCCAAAAACATTCAGTACTTC
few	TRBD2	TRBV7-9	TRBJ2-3	CASSLLLAGRTDTQYF	TGTGCCAGCAGCTTACTTCTAGCGGGGAGGACAGATACGCAGTATTTT
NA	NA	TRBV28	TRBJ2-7	CASRLEATYEQYF	TGTGCCAGCCGCCTGGAGGCGACCTACGAGCAGTACTTC